This T cell receptor beta chain was captured in a study of cytomegalovirus exposure and HLA in healthy donors. Overall study results and limits: It was reported that the classifier diagnosed cytomegalovirus status with high specificity and sensitivity in both the original and validation cohorts. Under in vitro conditions, a few CMV-associated chains were confirmed as specific for CMV antigens.

PCR primers comprised 60 Vbeta and 13 Jbeta primers. Sequencing was performed with immunoSEQ multiplex PCR; in TCRdb, only in-frame clones are kept and a portion is missing. The sample records fewer than 200,000 clones, about 81% being singletons. Healthy donors of bone marrow made up the group. Regarding this clone: The target antigen is unknown.

V trimming: 0 bases; J trimming: 3 bases; junction bases outside the gene matches: 9. The germline V gene encodes CDR1 SEHNR and CDR2 FQNEAQ (reference sequence). The CDR3 totals 19 residues. The specimen sequenced was PBMCs. This sequence originates from a woman in her 30s in good health and CMV-seronegative. The chain uses TRBV7-9 and TRBJ1-6; 9 nucleotides agree with TRBD1. CDR3 DNA: TGTGCCAGCAGCTTAGCAGGACAGGGGAAGACCCACTATAATTCACCCCTCCACTTT. It codes for CASSLAGQGKTHYNSPLHF. The variable domain in full, with the rest retrieved from reference TRBV7-9 and TRBJ1-6, is DTGVSQNPRHKITKRGQNVTFRCDPISEHNRLYWYRQTLGQGPEFLTYFQNEAQLEKSRLLSDRFSAERPKGSFSTLEIQRTEQGDSAMYLCASSLAGQGKTHYNSPLHFGNGTRLTVT.